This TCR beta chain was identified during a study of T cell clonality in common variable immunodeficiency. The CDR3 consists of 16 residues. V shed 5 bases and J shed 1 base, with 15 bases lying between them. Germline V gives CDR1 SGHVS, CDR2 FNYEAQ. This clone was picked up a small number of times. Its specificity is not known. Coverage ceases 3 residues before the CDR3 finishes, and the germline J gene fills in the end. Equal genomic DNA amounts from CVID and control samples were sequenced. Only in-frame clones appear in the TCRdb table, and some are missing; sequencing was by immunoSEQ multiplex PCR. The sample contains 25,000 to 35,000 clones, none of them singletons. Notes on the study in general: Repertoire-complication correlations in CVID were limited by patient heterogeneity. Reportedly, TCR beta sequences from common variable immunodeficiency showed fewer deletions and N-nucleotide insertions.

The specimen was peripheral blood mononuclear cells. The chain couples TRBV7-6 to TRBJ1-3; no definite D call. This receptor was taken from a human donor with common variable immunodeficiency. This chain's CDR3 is CASSINVLRSGNTIYF. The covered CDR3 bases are TGTGCCAGCAGCATAAACGTCCTACGTTCTGGAAACACC.